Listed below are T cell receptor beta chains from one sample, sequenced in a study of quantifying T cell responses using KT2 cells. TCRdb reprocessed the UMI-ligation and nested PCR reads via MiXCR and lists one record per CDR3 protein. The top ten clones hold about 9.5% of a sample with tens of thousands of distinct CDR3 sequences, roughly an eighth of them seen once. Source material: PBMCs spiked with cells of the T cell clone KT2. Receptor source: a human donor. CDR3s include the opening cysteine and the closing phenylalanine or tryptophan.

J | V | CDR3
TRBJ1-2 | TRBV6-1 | CASNPDSDGYGYTF
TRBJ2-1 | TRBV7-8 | CASSPHERGGLHEQFF
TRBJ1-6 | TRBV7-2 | CASSGQGYNSPLHF
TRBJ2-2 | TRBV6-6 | CASRPGLAGGASNTGELFF
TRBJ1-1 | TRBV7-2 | CASSLLRVENTEAFF
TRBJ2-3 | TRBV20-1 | CSARPPASSTDTQYF
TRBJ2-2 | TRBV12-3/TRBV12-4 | CASTMTSGGPGELFF
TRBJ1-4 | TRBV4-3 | CASSPNSGTGGEKLFF
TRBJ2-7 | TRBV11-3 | CASSPRGRGYEQYF
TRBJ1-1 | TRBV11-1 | CASSFQLMNTEAFF
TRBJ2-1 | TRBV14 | CASSQDTAGNEQFF
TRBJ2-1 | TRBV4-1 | CASSQDAGGPFYNEQFF
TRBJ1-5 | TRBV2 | CASSEARRQPQHF
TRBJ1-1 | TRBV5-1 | CASSLVPGQGTEAFF
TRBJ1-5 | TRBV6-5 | CASSPRGGYSNQPQHF
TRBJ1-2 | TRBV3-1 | CASSQDTGVWSYGYTF
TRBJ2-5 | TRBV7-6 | CASSISGMLRGRETQYF
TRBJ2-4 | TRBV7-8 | CASSLEAGGAKNIQYF
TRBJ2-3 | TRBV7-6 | CASSTRQESTDTQYF
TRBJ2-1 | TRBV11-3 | CASSLSGDSNEQFF
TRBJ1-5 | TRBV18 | CASSPDRGAPQHF
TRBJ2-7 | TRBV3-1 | CASSLGTSVTYEQYF
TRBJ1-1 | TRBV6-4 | CASSPDQGRGTEAFF
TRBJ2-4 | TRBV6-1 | CASSGGTVKQYF